The rows below give T cell receptor beta chains drawn from one sample of a study of human T cells and chemical hapten exposure. Using its own MiXCR run on the RACE reads, TCRdb lists one record per CDR3 protein. The sample yields 60,000 or so distinct CDR3 sequences, more than 8% seen once. The source was whole blood, collected in connection with sensitization to the hapten diphenylcyclopropenone (DPC). These receptors originate from a man aged 35-49 years with alopecia areata. Some clones in this sample may be carry-over from other donors' samples. The conserved cysteine and the conserved F or W are not part of the CDR3 here. Fields, in order: J gene, V gene, clone size, CDR3 length, CDR3 protein. Rows may omit the clone size; those that give it use once, few, many or a size class.

>TRBJ2-7|TRBV9|few|12
ASSAGQGAGEQY
>TRBJ2-4|TRBV9|-|10
ASSGGSNIQY
>TRBJ2-5|TRBV9|-|13
ASSVVGLAPETQY
>TRBJ2-5|TRBV6-6|-|13
ASIPGLANQETQY
>TRBJ2-7|TRBV5-1|many|14
ASSLNWNGSGDEQY
>TRBJ2-5|TRBV7-9|few|13
ASSLRTSGQETQY
>TRBJ2-3|TRBV5-1|few|10
ASSSGADTQY
>TRBJ2-3|TRBV7-3|many|17
ASSRMGTSGRRLADTQY
>TRBJ2-1|TRBV7-2|many|14
ASSHRTSGRTNEQF
>TRBJ1-5|TRBV6-6|many|10
ASSYSGQPQH
>TRBJ2-3|TRBV5-4|many|13
ASSLRASGDDTQY
>TRBJ2-3|TRBV29-1|-|10
SVDWSTDTQY
>TRBJ2-1|TRBV20-1|many|10
SASTGGNEQF
>TRBJ2-6|TRBV10-3|many|15
AIRPGTGPPGANVLT
>TRBJ2-7|TRBV28|many|9
ASSSWGEQY
>TRBJ2-7|TRBV28|-|12
ASSRHPFYYEQY
>TRBJ2-3|TRBV7-8|few|12
ASSPPTGEDTQY
>TRBJ2-7|TRBV20-1|many|12
SAHTGLASSEQY
>TRBJ2-1|TRBV11-2|many|13
ASSAADRGRDEQF
>TRBJ1-3|TRBV7-9|few|13
AIRTGRNSGNTIY
>TRBJ2-7|TRBV5-1|-|12
ASSMKGGDYEQY
>TRBJ1-1|TRBV6-5|-|12
ASRPGLGNTEAF
>TRBJ2-1|TRBV20-1|few|13
SAPTASGGYNEQF
>TRBJ1-1|TRBV20-1|-|12
SASREALNTEAF
>TRBJ2-3|TRBV20-1|-|13
SARDGLAETDTQY
>TRBJ2-1|TRBV20-1|-|14
SARSGLALTYNEQF
>TRBJ2-7|TRBV25-1|few|10
ASKREGYEQY
>TRBJ2-3|TRBV7-8|-|14
ASSSRTSGSTDTQY
>TRBJ1-1|TRBV27|-|13
ASSLLSTGDIEAF
>TRBJ2-1|TRBV12-3/TRBV12-4|-|16
ASSLASHTSGRYNEQF
>TRBJ2-5|TRBV28|many|11
ASRSTGSETQY
>TRBJ1-2|TRBV6-6|few|14
ASSYSSREIDYGYT
>TRBJ2-1|TRBV20-1|-|13
SARAGPSSYNEQF
>TRBJ2-5|TRBV7-8|many|12
ASSPPAGEETQY
>TRBJ2-7|TRBV3-1|few|13
ASSQRGLGTYEQY
>TRBJ2-1|TRBV27|-|14
ASKGTSGRSYNEQF
>TRBJ2-1|TRBV4-1|-|14
ASSQPPGTSYNEQF
>TRBJ2-1|TRBV7-6|many|13
ASSYGLAGSNEQF